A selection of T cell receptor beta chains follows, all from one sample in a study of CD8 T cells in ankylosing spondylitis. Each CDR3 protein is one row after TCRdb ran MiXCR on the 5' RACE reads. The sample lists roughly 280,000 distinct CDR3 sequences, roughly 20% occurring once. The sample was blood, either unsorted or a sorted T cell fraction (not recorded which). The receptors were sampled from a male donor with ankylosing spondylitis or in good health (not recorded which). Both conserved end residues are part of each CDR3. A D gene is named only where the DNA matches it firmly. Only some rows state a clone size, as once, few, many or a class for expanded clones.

cdr3_aa: CASSWTSGETTGELFF; cdr3_nt: TGCGCCAGCAGCTGGACCTCGGGGGAGACGACCGGGGAGCTGTTTTTT; j_call: TRBJ2-2; v_call: TRBV5-1; d_call: NA; clone_size: NA
cdr3_aa: CASSNPGGEAFF; cdr3_nt: TGTGCCAGCAGCAATCCCGGGGGTGAAGCTTTCTTT; j_call: TRBJ1-1; v_call: TRBV12-3/TRBV12-4; d_call: NA; clone_size: NA
cdr3_aa: CASSWDSATNEKLFF; cdr3_nt: TGTGCCAGCAGTTGGGACAGTGCAACTAATGAAAAACTGTTTTTT; j_call: TRBJ1-4; v_call: TRBV28; d_call: TRBD1; clone_size: once
cdr3_aa: CASSPTGALYGYTF; cdr3_nt: TGCGCCAGCAGCCCGACAGGGGCCCTCTATGGCTACACCTTC; j_call: TRBJ1-2; v_call: TRBV5-1; d_call: TRBD1; clone_size: few
cdr3_aa: CAITWEGRANTGELFF; cdr3_nt: TGTGCCATCACCTGGGAGGGTCGCGCGAACACCGGGGAGCTGTTTTTT; j_call: TRBJ2-2; v_call: TRBV10-3; d_call: TRBD2; clone_size: few
cdr3_aa: CASSRLIAGATDTQYF; cdr3_nt: TGCGCCAGCAGCCGGCTCATAGCGGGAGCCACAGATACGCAGTATTTT; j_call: TRBJ2-3; v_call: TRBV5-1; d_call: TRBD2; clone_size: NA
cdr3_aa: CASSLSGQGKETQYF; cdr3_nt: TGTGCCAGCAGTTTATCTGGACAGGGAAAGGAGACCCAGTACTTC; j_call: TRBJ2-5; v_call: TRBV12-3/TRBV12-4; d_call: TRBD1; clone_size: few
cdr3_aa: CAISEPGSAGANVLTF; cdr3_nt: TGTGCCATCAGTGAGCCCGGGTCTGCAGGGGCCAACGTCCTGACTTTC; j_call: TRBJ2-6; v_call: TRBV10-3; d_call: NA; clone_size: NA
cdr3_aa: CASSYAGQGYNEQFF; cdr3_nt: TGTGCCAGCAGTTACGCGGGACAGGGCTACAATGAGCAGTTCTTC; j_call: TRBJ2-1; v_call: TRBV6-5; d_call: TRBD1; clone_size: NA
cdr3_aa: CASQHGRTGVETQYF; cdr3_nt: TGTGCCAGCCAGCATGGGAGAACAGGGGTGGAGACCCAGTACTTC; j_call: TRBJ2-5; v_call: TRBV25-1; d_call: TRBD1; clone_size: NA
cdr3_aa: CASSLMSSGGGDTQYF; cdr3_nt: TGTGCCAGCAGCCTAATGTCTAGCGGGGGAGGAGATACGCAGTATTTT; j_call: TRBJ2-3; v_call: TRBV12-3/TRBV12-4; d_call: TRBD2; clone_size: NA
cdr3_aa: CASSLSGRSIYEQFF; cdr3_nt: TGTGCCAGCAGTTTATCCGGGAGGAGTATCTATGAGCAGTTCTTC; j_call: TRBJ2-1; v_call: TRBV28; d_call: TRBD2; clone_size: few
cdr3_aa: CASSKGQGKTGELFF; cdr3_nt: TGCGCCAGCAGCAAGGGACAGGGGAAAACCGGGGAGCTGTTTTTT; j_call: TRBJ2-2; v_call: TRBV5-1; d_call: TRBD1; clone_size: few
cdr3_aa: CASSGTSGRAGQFF; cdr3_nt: TGTGCCAGCTCCGGGACTAGCGGGAGGGCCGGACAGTTCTTC; j_call: TRBJ2-1; v_call: TRBV27; d_call: TRBD2; clone_size: NA
cdr3_aa: CASSGQQNEKLFF; cdr3_nt: TGTGCCAGCTCGGGACAGCAAAATGAAAAACTGTTTTTT; j_call: TRBJ1-4; v_call: TRBV18; d_call: TRBD1; clone_size: few
cdr3_aa: CSAIDGTSGGALETQYF; cdr3_nt: TGCAGTGCTATCGACGGGACTAGCGGGGGGGCCCTAGAGACCCAGTACTTC; j_call: TRBJ2-5; v_call: TRBV20-1; d_call: TRBD2; clone_size: NA
cdr3_aa: CASSLWGAAGSSTEAFF; cdr3_nt: TGTGCCAGCAGTTTATGGGGGGCGGCGGGATCGAGCACTGAAGCTTTCTTT; j_call: TRBJ1-1; v_call: TRBV28; d_call: NA; clone_size: once
cdr3_aa: CASSQGPGTSGADTQYF; cdr3_nt: TGCGCCAGCAGCCAAGGGCCCGGGACTAGCGGGGCAGATACGCAGTATTTT; j_call: TRBJ2-3; v_call: TRBV4-1; d_call: TRBD2; clone_size: few
cdr3_aa: CSASPGRSSYNEQFF; cdr3_nt: TGCAGTGCCTCTCCCGGGAGGAGCTCCTACAATGAGCAGTTCTTC; j_call: TRBJ2-1; v_call: TRBV20-1; d_call: TRBD2; clone_size: few
cdr3_aa: CSARARDVETQYF; cdr3_nt: TGCAGTGCTAGAGCCCGGGATGTGGAGACCCAGTACTTC; j_call: TRBJ2-5; v_call: TRBV20-1; d_call: NA; clone_size: NA
cdr3_aa: CASTERHLTLENIQYF; cdr3_nt: TGTGCCAGCACAGAGAGACATCTAACCCTGGAAAACATTCAGTACTTC; j_call: TRBJ2-4; v_call: TRBV6-1; d_call: NA; clone_size: NA
cdr3_aa: CASSQAASGVVGEQFF; cdr3_nt: TGTGCCAGCAGCCAAGCGGCCAGCGGGGTGGTCGGTGAGCAGTTCTTC; j_call: TRBJ2-1; v_call: TRBV3-1; d_call: TRBD2; clone_size: few
cdr3_aa: CASSDDSYGYTF; cdr3_nt: TGTGCCAGCAGCGACGACAGCTATGGCTACACCTTC; j_call: TRBJ1-2; v_call: TRBV5-8; d_call: NA; clone_size: many
cdr3_aa: CSVTSGRVSADTQYF; cdr3_nt: TGCAGTGTGACTAGCGGGAGAGTTTCGGCAGATACGCAGTATTTT; j_call: TRBJ2-3; v_call: TRBV20-1; d_call: TRBD2; clone_size: NA
cdr3_aa: CASSLQGAMNTEAFF; cdr3_nt: TGTGCCAGCAGTTTACAGGGGGCGATGAACACTGAAGCTTTCTTT; j_call: TRBJ1-1; v_call: TRBV27; d_call: TRBD1; clone_size: few
cdr3_aa: CASSLDRSRGWYNEQFF; cdr3_nt: TGTGCCAGCAGCTTAGATCGGAGTAGAGGTTGGTACAATGAGCAGTTCTTC; j_call: TRBJ2-1; v_call: TRBV11-2; d_call: NA; clone_size: NA
cdr3_aa: CSASPDVVNSPLHF; cdr3_nt: TGCAGTGCCTCCCCGGACGTGGTAAATTCACCCCTCCACTTT; j_call: TRBJ1-6; v_call: TRBV20-1; d_call: NA; clone_size: few
cdr3_aa: CASSTSGRRDTQYF; cdr3_nt: TGCGCCAGCAGTACGAGCGGGAGAAGGGATACGCAGTATTTT; j_call: TRBJ2-3; v_call: TRBV5-1; d_call: TRBD2; clone_size: once
cdr3_aa: CASSQERVRSSYDYTF; cdr3_nt: TGTGCCAGCAGCCAAGAGAGGGTCCGATCATCCTATGACTACACCTTC; j_call: TRBJ1-2; v_call: TRBV3-1; d_call: NA; clone_size: NA
cdr3_aa: CASSQDARQETQYF; cdr3_nt: TGTGCCAGCAGCCAAGACGCTAGGCAAGAGACCCAGTACTTC; j_call: TRBJ2-5; v_call: TRBV3-1; d_call: NA; clone_size: NA
cdr3_aa: CSAGGLQETQYF; cdr3_nt: TGCAGTGCTGGGGGACTACAAGAGACCCAGTACTTC; j_call: TRBJ2-5; v_call: TRBV20-1; d_call: TRBD2; clone_size: NA
cdr3_aa: CASSPLGGHTGELFF; cdr3_nt: TGTGCCAGCAGCCCCCTCGGGGGCCACACCGGGGAGCTGTTTTTT; j_call: TRBJ2-2; v_call: TRBV6-2/TRBV6-3; d_call: NA; clone_size: many
cdr3_aa: CSAGQGRTEAFF; cdr3_nt: TGCAGTGCCGGACAGGGCCGCACTGAAGCTTTCTTT; j_call: TRBJ1-1; v_call: TRBV20-1; d_call: TRBD1; clone_size: NA
cdr3_aa: CASRTEYEQFF; cdr3_nt: TGTGCCAGCAGGACAGAATATGAGCAGTTCTTC; j_call: TRBJ2-1; v_call: TRBV2; d_call: NA; clone_size: few
cdr3_aa: CASSQDVYMNTEAFF; cdr3_nt: TGTGCCAGCAGCCAAGACGTCTACATGAACACTGAAGCTTTCTTT; j_call: TRBJ1-1; v_call: TRBV3-1; d_call: NA; clone_size: few
cdr3_aa: CASSQEGTNTGELFF; cdr3_nt: TGTGCCAGCAGCCAAGAAGGGACTAATACCGGGGAGCTGTTTTTT; j_call: TRBJ2-2; v_call: TRBV4-2; d_call: TRBD2; clone_size: NA
cdr3_aa: CASSLSRGSQETQYF; cdr3_nt: TGTGCCAGCAGTTTATCCAGGGGTTCCCAAGAGACCCAGTACTTC; j_call: TRBJ2-5; v_call: TRBV6-5; d_call: NA; clone_size: NA
cdr3_aa: CASSQDWDRAYNEQFF; cdr3_nt: TGTGCCAGCAGCCAAGATTGGGACAGGGCTTACAATGAGCAGTTCTTC; j_call: TRBJ2-1; v_call: TRBV3-1; d_call: TRBD1; clone_size: NA
cdr3_aa: CASSLSGGQEETQYF; cdr3_nt: TGTGCCAGCAGCTTGTCAGGGGGGCAGGAAGAGACCCAGTACTTC; j_call: TRBJ2-5; v_call: TRBV5-4; d_call: NA; clone_size: NA
cdr3_aa: CASSYSGSGYGYTF; cdr3_nt: TGTGCCAGCAGTTACTCCGGTTCCGGTTATGGCTACACCTTC; j_call: TRBJ1-2; v_call: TRBV6-2/TRBV6-3; d_call: NA; clone_size: few
cdr3_aa: CASSLRDPYEVSDYGYTF; cdr3_nt: TGTGCCAGCAGTTTACGCGATCCTTATGAGGTATCGGATTATGGCTACACCTTC; j_call: TRBJ1-2; v_call: TRBV28; d_call: NA; clone_size: many
cdr3_aa: CSATTGGLDTEAFF; cdr3_nt: TGCAGCGCCACCACAGGCGGGTTGGACACTGAAGCTTTCTTT; j_call: TRBJ1-1; v_call: TRBV29-1; d_call: NA; clone_size: NA
cdr3_aa: CASSLATMGRGNTGELFF; cdr3_nt: TGTGCCAGCAGCTTAGCCACCATGGGGCGAGGAAACACCGGGGAGCTGTTTTTT; j_call: TRBJ2-2; v_call: TRBV7-3; d_call: NA; clone_size: few
cdr3_aa: CASSNPSTDTQYF; cdr3_nt: TGTGCCAGCAGTAACCCTTCCACAGATACGCAGTATTTT; j_call: TRBJ2-3; v_call: TRBV27; d_call: NA; clone_size: few
cdr3_aa: CASRDLFPPIQYF; cdr3_nt: TGTGCCAGCAGAGACCTCTTCCCCCCCATTCAGTACTTC; j_call: TRBJ2-4; v_call: TRBV28; d_call: NA; clone_size: NA
cdr3_aa: CASSPTAAGDADTQYF; cdr3_nt: TGTGCCAGCAGCCCTACAGCGGCGGGGGATGCAGATACGCAGTATTTT; j_call: TRBJ2-3; v_call: TRBV4-2; d_call: TRBD2; clone_size: many
cdr3_aa: CASSLNPNTEAFF; cdr3_nt: TGTGCCAGCAGCTTGAATCCGAACACTGAAGCTTTCTTT; j_call: TRBJ1-1; v_call: TRBV5-6; d_call: NA; clone_size: few
cdr3_aa: CASRGTGLTDTQYF; cdr3_nt: TGCGCCAGCAGAGGGACAGGGCTAACAGATACGCAGTATTTT; j_call: TRBJ2-3; v_call: TRBV5-1; d_call: TRBD1; clone_size: many
cdr3_aa: CSASRGADQETQYF; cdr3_nt: TGCAGTGCTAGTCGAGGAGCGGATCAAGAGACCCAGTACTTC; j_call: TRBJ2-5; v_call: TRBV20-1; d_call: NA; clone_size: NA
cdr3_aa: CATGEGPPATDTQYF; cdr3_nt: TGTGCCACCGGCGAGGGCCCACCGGCCACAGATACGCAGTATTTT; j_call: TRBJ2-3; v_call: TRBV24-1; d_call: NA; clone_size: many
cdr3_aa: CASSLLRGIGAADTQYF; cdr3_nt: TGCGCCAGCAGCTTGTTGAGGGGGATTGGAGCCGCAGATACGCAGTATTTT; j_call: TRBJ2-3; v_call: TRBV5-1; d_call: NA; clone_size: few
cdr3_aa: CSAKQGAGEKLFF; cdr3_nt: TGCAGTGCTAAACAGGGGGCGGGTGAAAAACTGTTTTTT; j_call: TRBJ1-4; v_call: TRBV20-1; d_call: TRBD1; clone_size: few
cdr3_aa: CSVEEIVISSTDTQYF; cdr3_nt: TGCAGCGTTGAAGAGATAGTAATTTCTAGCACAGATACGCAGTATTTT; j_call: TRBJ2-3; v_call: TRBV29-1; d_call: NA; clone_size: many